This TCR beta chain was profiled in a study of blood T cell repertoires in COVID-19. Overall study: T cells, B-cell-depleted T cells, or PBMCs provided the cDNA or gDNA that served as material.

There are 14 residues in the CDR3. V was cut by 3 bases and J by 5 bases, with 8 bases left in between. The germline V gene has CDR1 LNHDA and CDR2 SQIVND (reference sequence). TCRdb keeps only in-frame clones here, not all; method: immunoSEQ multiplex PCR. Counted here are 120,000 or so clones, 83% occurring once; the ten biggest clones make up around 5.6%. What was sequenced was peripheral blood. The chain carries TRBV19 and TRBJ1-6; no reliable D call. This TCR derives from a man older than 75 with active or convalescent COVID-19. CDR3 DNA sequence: TGTGCCAGTAGTATCTTGGCCGATAATTCACCCCTCCACTTT. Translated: CASSILADNSPLHF.